The clone carrying this TCR beta chain was observed at least ten times. Profiled with immunoSEQ multiplex PCR; TCRdb holds only in-frame clones, not every one. Altogether approximately 13,000 clones were found in the sample, and no singletons occur. This sample is part of a study of T cells after posttransplantation cyclophosphamide. In germline, CDR1 is SGHRS, CDR2 YFSETQ. The V and J ends lost 0 bases and 5 bases respectively, with 11 bases between them. This CDR3 has 14 amino acids. Busulfan-fludarabine conditioning, marrow transplant, and cyclophosphamide on days +3 and +4 were administered. This rearrangement joins TRBV5-1 to TRBJ1-1, with no clear D. The sequence was collected from a female patient aged 40 to 50 who received an allogeneic stem cell transplant from an unrelated donor, was CMV-positive, and had acute GVHD only. Some of these T cells may belong to the graft donor. The source was PBMCs, collected after allogeneic stem cell transplant with posttransplant cyclophosphamide. Here the CDR3 reads CASSLAGGQTEAFF. In DNA form, the CDR3 reads TGCGCCAGCAGCTTGGCAGGAGGTCAAACTGAAGCTTTCTTT.